A single sample is the source of the 20 T cell receptor beta chains below, sequenced in a study of response to subunit inactivated influenza vaccine. Each CDR3 protein is one row after TCRdb ran MiXCR on the RT-PCR reads. Altogether about 500,000 distinct CDR3 sequences are present, 16% being singletons, with the ten largest covering less than 4%. This specimen was CD4+ T cells sorted from PBMCs, taken roughly 24 months after vaccination. These receptors came from a man aged 50 to 75 who received an inactivated influenza vaccine.

The rearrangement links TRBV25-1 to TRBJ2-7; D unclear. V shed 3 bases and J shed 2 bases, with 5 bases lying between them. Germline CDR1 and CDR2: MGHDK and SYGVNS. This CDR3 is built from 12 residues. The CDR3 nucleotides are TGTGCCAGCAGTGAGGCGCCCTACGAGCAGTACTTC. It specifies CASSEAPYEQYF.

The chain combines TRBV7-8 with TRBJ1-1; no clear D gene. The germline gives CDR1 SGHVS, CDR2 FQNEAQ. This CDR3 is built from 12 residues. The germline V and J ends were trimmed by 5 bases and 8 bases, with 12 bases remaining between them. The CDR3 loop reads CASSTSTNEAFF. CDR3 DNA: TGTGCCAGCAGCACCTCTACCAACGAAGCTTTCTTT.

The V call is TRBV29-1, the J call TRBJ2-1; 8 positions match TRBD2. V was clipped by 3 bases and J by 6 bases; unmatched bases: 4. In germline, CDR1 is SQVTM, CDR2 ANQGSEA. CDR3 size: 13 residues. CDR3 sequence (DNA): TGCAGCGTTGACGCTAGCGGGCCCAATGAGCAGTTCTTC. Protein product: CSVDASGPNEQFF.

This clonotype was observed at least ten times. The genes are TRBV5-1 and TRBJ2-3, with D possibly matching TRBD2 (6 bases). The germline V and J ends were trimmed by 4 bases and 3 bases, with 12 bases remaining between them. This CDR3 region has 14 residues. Germline lookup yields CDR1 SGHRS and CDR2 YFSETQ. The CDR3 reads CASSQGLRTDTQYF. DNA for the CDR3: TGCGCCAGCAGCCAGGGACTCCGAACAGATACGCAGTATTTT.

The J gene is TRBJ1-2, the V gene TRBV10-3; D not certain. CDR3 length: 14 residues. V was trimmed by 0 bases and J by 4 bases, leaving 9 bases between them. Germline V gives CDR1 ENHRY, CDR2 SYGVKD. CDR3 sequence: CAISESEGPYGYTF. The CDR3 region has the DNA TGTGCCATCAGTGAGTCCGAAGGACCCTATGGCTACACCTTC.

This clonotype appeared a few times. The rearrangement links TRBV18 to TRBJ2-2; 9 nucleotides align to TRBD1. V dropped 5 bases and J dropped 6; count of bases not matched to a gene: 7. Germline CDR1 and CDR2: KGHSH and LQKENI. This CDR3 region has 15 residues. The CDR3 loop is CASSSGTGSSGELFF. The CDR3 nucleotides read TGTGCCAGCTCATCCGGGACAGGGAGCTCCGGGGAGCTGTTTTTT.

The DNA of the CDR3 is TGTGCCAGCAGCTTAGCGAAGACAGGGTTTTCCGGCGAGCAGTACTTC. Encoded protein: CASSLAKTGFSGEQYF. The gene calls are TRBV7-2 and TRBJ2-7, with 7 bases that match TRBD1. V was pared by 0 bases and J by 6 bases, with 11 bases of the junction left unmatched. In germline, CDR1 is SGHTA, CDR2 FQGNSA. CDR3 length: 16 residues.

In its sample, this clonotype was seen a few times. J is TRBJ2-4 and V is TRBV11-1; tentative D call: TRBD1 (6 bases). The CDR3 consists of 20 residues. Per the germline V gene, CDR1 is SGHAT and CDR2 is FQDESV (reference sequence). V was shortened by 4 bases and J by 0 bases, with 25 bases between the two germline ends. The CDR3 reads CASSSLAGRGGLQAKNIQYF. CDR3 sequence (DNA): TGTGCCAGCAGCTCTCTTGCAGGCAGGGGCGGGTTACAAGCCAAAAACATTCAGTACTTC.

The J gene is TRBJ2-7, the V gene TRBV30; tentatively, D is TRBD2 (5 bases). The V end was cut by 2 bases, the J end by 7 bases, with 24 bases between. Per the germline V gene, CDR1 is GTSNPN and CDR2 is SVGIG (reference sequence). The CDR3 contains 16 residues. CDR3 sequence reads: CAWSLPRTSRVGEQYF. For the CDR3, the DNA is TGTGCCTGGAGTCTCCCTAGGACTTCCCGAGTCGGGGAGCAGTACTTC.

The chain links TRBV20-1 to TRBJ1-1; no clear D. CDR1 and CDR2 from the germline V gene are DFQATT and SNEGSKA (reference sequence). The CDR3 runs 14 residues. The V gene lost 0 bases and the J gene lost 2 bases, with 10 bases spanning the gap. The CDR3 region is CSARDGPTNTEAFF. The DNA of the CDR3 is TGCAGTGCTAGAGACGGGCCGACTAACACTGAAGCTTTCTTT.

The rearrangement links TRBV9 to TRBJ2-3; 7 bases agree with TRBD2. The J segment lost 2 bases and the V segment lost 2 bases, leaving 5 bases of the junction unmatched. The CDR3 covers 15 residues. Germline V CDR1 and CDR2: SGDLS, YYNGEE. DNA for the CDR3: TGTGCCAGCAGCGTGAGAGCGGGACTCACAGATACGCAGTATTTT. Its translation: CASSVRAGLTDTQYF.

The V gene is TRBV10-1, the J gene TRBJ2-4; D is ambiguous. The CDR3 length is 14 residues. Germline CDR1 WNHNN, CDR2 SYGVQD (reference sequence). The V end was cut by 3 bases, the J end by 0 bases, with 6 bases between. DNA for the CDR3: TGCGCCAGCAGTGATGCAGGAGCCAAAAACATTCAGTACTTC. Encoded protein: CASSDAGAKNIQYF.

This clonotype came up a few times. This chain connects TRBV12-3 or TRBV12-4 to TRBJ2-3, with 8 bases lining up with TRBD2. Trimming removed 1 base from V and 2 bases from J; junction bases left unmatched: 14. The length of the CDR3 is 19 residues. The CDR3 DNA sequence: TGTGCCAGCAGTTTAGTCCAGCGGGGGACCTGGGGTGACACAGATACGCAGTATTTT. It is translated as CASSLVQRGTWGDTDTQYF.

This clonotype occurred a few times. The rearrangement uses TRBV7-9 and TRBJ2-3, with 8 nucleotides matching TRBD2. Germline V lookup: CDR1 SEHNR, CDR2 FQNEAQ (reference sequence). The CDR3 loop spans 12 amino acids. Trimming cost V 10 bases and J 5 bases; bases outside gene matches: 5. The CDR3 reads CAIRAGEDTQYF. CDR3 DNA: TGTGCCATTCGAGCGGGAGAAGATACGCAGTATTTT.

Only a few counts were recorded for this clonotype. V usage is TRBV9 and J usage is TRBJ2-1, with 10 bases fitting TRBD1. J was trimmed by 3 bases and V by 4 bases; bases with no gene match: 4. The CDR3 has 15 residues. Per germline, CDR1 SGDLS and CDR2 YYNGEE. The CDR3, as DNA: TGTGCCAGCAGCCCCGGACAGGGGGTCTACAATGAGCAGTTCTTC. As protein: CASSPGQGVYNEQFF.

V usage is TRBV12-3 or TRBV12-4 and J usage is TRBJ2-1; 7 bases line up with TRBD2. This CDR3 has 16 residues. Trimming at V came to 5 bases and at J to 9 bases, leaving 16 bases not matched to a gene. The DNA for the CDR3 is TGTGCCAGCAGTCCCGCCTCACTAGCGATAGCCCTTGAGCAGTTCTTC. Residues: CASSPASLAIALEQFF.

V gene TRBV4-3 combines with J gene TRBJ2-5; 7 bases match TRBD1. The J segment lost 5 bases and the V segment lost 0 bases, leaving 6 bases of the junction unmatched. There are 15 residues in the CDR3. Germline V CDR1 and CDR2: LGHNA, YSLEER. Here the CDR3 reads CASSQEAGGSETQYF. CDR3 DNA: TGCGCCAGCAGCCAAGAAGCAGGGGGTAGCGAGACCCAGTACTTC.

This clonotype was detected a few times. The chain's CDR3 is CASSSNTVTGELFF. In DNA form, the CDR3 reads TGTGCCAGCAGCTCAAATACAGTCACCGGGGAGCTGTTTTTT. The rearrangement links TRBV11-1 to TRBJ2-2; D is undetermined. Trimming stripped 4 bases from V and 4 bases from J, with 10 bases between. This CDR3 contains 14 residues. CDR1 SGHAT and CDR2 FQDESV come from the germline V gene (reference sequence).

The V call is TRBV7-2, the J call TRBJ1-2, with D hard to call. The CDR3 totals 14 residues. CDR1 and CDR2 from the germline V gene are SGHTA and FQGNSA. The ends were cut back, 6 bases at V and 0 bases at J, with 11 bases in the middle. The CDR3 loop is CASRYPGANYGYTF. The DNA of the CDR3 is TGTGCCAGCAGGTACCCCGGGGCTAACTATGGCTACACCTTC.

The chain links TRBV7-8 to TRBJ1-1; D is uncertain. The CDR3 is made up of 15 amino acids. V was pared by 5 bases and J by 4 bases, with 17 bases between. Germline loops: CDR1 SGHVS, CDR2 FQNEAQ. The CDR3 nucleotides are TGTGCCAGCAGCGCCCACAGAGGTTGGGGCACTGAAGCTTTCTTT. It translates to CASSAHRGWGTEAFF.